The 29 T cell receptor beta chains reported below all come from one sample, sequenced in a study of blood T cells in healthy people across ages (dated by TCRdb to 2014 to 2015). The protocol used for the library was 5' RACE. Data came from an Illumina HiSeq 2500. A second PCR of roughly 6 to 12 cycles was run with a J-beta primer mix and a sample-barcoded 5' primer. TCRdb trimmed the raw reads at Q25, called clones with MiXCR and kept productive beta chains. Each CDR3 protein gets just one entry, which takes the most common genes and DNA from the rows behind it. Present in this sample are 850,000 or so distinct CDR3 sequences, about 30% of which were seen just once. The top ten constitute roughly 17% of the sample. Sequencing was performed on blood. The source is a woman of 80 years or more in good health.

This clonotype was seen ten or more times. The V call is TRBV15, the J call TRBJ2-5, with 8 bases matching TRBD1. The J segment lost 4 bases and the V segment lost 1 base, leaving 8 bases of the junction unmatched. This CDR3 has 16 amino acids. Germline V lookup: CDR1 LNHNV, CDR2 YYDKDF (reference sequence). Here the CDR3 DNA reads TGTGCCACCAGCAGAGGAGCAGGGGGCATCGCAGAGACCCAGTACTTC. It is translated as CATSRGAGGIAETQYF.

The chain employs TRBV6-2 or TRBV6-3 and TRBJ2-2; TRBD2 aligns across 11 bases. This CDR3 is built from 20 residues. Trimming removed 6 bases from V and 1 base from J; junction bases left unmatched: 16. Looked up from germline, CDR1 is MNHEY and CDR2 is SVGEGT. The CDR3 is CASSPPISLAGGRNTGELFF. CDR3 coding DNA: TGTGCCAGCAGCCCTCCTATTTCTCTAGCGGGGGGACGGAACACCGGGGAGCTGTTTTTT.

The sample holds many counts of this clonotype. The chain links TRBV5-1 to TRBJ2-7; no firm D call. V was trimmed by 4 bases and J by 5 bases, leaving 13 bases between them. CDR1 is SGHRS, CDR2 YFSETQ, per germline. This CDR3 spans 13 amino acids. CDR3: CASSDQHPDEQYF. The CDR3 coding sequence is TGCGCCAGCAGCGACCAACACCCCGACGAGCAGTACTTC. The full variable domain, completed using reference TRBV5-1 and TRBJ2-7, is KAGVTQTPRYLIKTRGQQVTLSCSPISGHRSVSWYQQTPGQGLQFLFEYFSETQRNKGNFPGRFSGRQFSNSRSEMNVSTLELGDSALYLCASSDQHPDEQYFGPGTRLTVT.

A word on this clonotype: A much bigger clone sits one base away, suggesting this may be a read error. V gene TRBV7-2 combines with J gene TRBJ2-1, with 12 bases lining up with TRBD2. The trim removed 3 bases at V and 13 bases at J, leaving 10 bases unmatched. The germline CDR1 and CDR2 sequences are SGHTA and FQGNSA. The CDR3 totals 15 residues. The chain's CDR3 is CASSLPLAGGETQFF. DNA of the CDR3: TGTGCCAGCAGCTTGCCACTAGCGGGGGGAGAGACCCAGTTCTTC. The full variable domain, its missing parts supplied by reference TRBV7-2 and TRBJ2-1, is GAGVSQSPSNKVTEKGKDVELRCDPISGHTALYWYRQSLGQGLEFLIYFQGNSAPDKSGLPSDRFSAERTGGSVSTLTIQRTQQEDSAVYLCASSLPLAGGETQFFGPGTRLTVL.

J is TRBJ2-5 and V is TRBV27; no clear D gene. Per the germline V gene, CDR1 is MNHEY and CDR2 is SMNVEV (reference sequence). V was pared by 3 bases and J by 5 bases, with 13 bases between. CDR3 length: 14 amino acids. The CDR3 sequence is CASSLGSGYETQYF. The DNA of the CDR3 is TGTGCCAGCAGTTTGGGTTCGGGTTACGAGACCCAGTACTTC.

This clonotype was detected only a few times. This sequence joins TRBV6-2 or TRBV6-3 and TRBJ1-2; D not certain. V lost 4 bases and J lost 2, with 5 bases in between. The V gene's germline CDR1 is MNHEY and CDR2 SVGEGT. The CDR3 has 12 amino acids. The CDR3 DNA reads TGTGCCAGCAGTTGGGAGAACTATGGCTACACCTTC. It translates to CASSWENYGYTF.

The chain has TRBV20-1 and TRBJ1-2; TRBD1 agrees at 10 bases. V dropped 6 bases and J dropped 6; count of bases not matched to a gene: 4. Germline lookup yields CDR1 DFQATT and CDR2 SNEGSKA (reference sequence). The CDR3 totals 12 residues. The CDR3 sequence: CSARQGAHGYTF. As DNA, the CDR3 is TGCAGTGCCAGACAGGGGGCGCATGGCTACACCTTC.

This chain uses TRBV7-2 with TRBJ1-2; D call uncertain. The V end was cut by 5 bases, the J end by 8 bases, with 12 bases between. This CDR3 has 12 residues. Per germline, CDR1 SGHTA and CDR2 FQGNSA. The DNA for the CDR3 is TGTGCCAGCAGCCCGCCGTTTGTGGGCTACACCTTC. Amino acid sequence: CASSPPFVGYTF.

In its sample, this clonotype was seen once. This chain joins TRBV5-1 and TRBJ2-7; D is unresolved. The germline V gene has CDR1 SGHRS and CDR2 YFSETQ. V was pared by 5 bases and J by 2 bases, with 8 bases between. The CDR3 has 12 amino acids. The CDR3 loop reads CASSANTYEQYF. CDR3 bases: TGCGCCAGCAGTGCCAATACCTACGAGCAGTACTTC.

This chain links TRBV14 with TRBJ2-1; 7 bases align to TRBD1. The CDR3 is 15 residues long. Germline values: CDR1 SGHDN, CDR2 FVKESK. Trimming at V came to 5 bases and at J to 10 bases, leaving 14 bases not matched to a gene. CDR3 residues: CASSDKTGYLYEQFF. CDR3 sequence (DNA): TGTGCCAGCAGCGACAAGACAGGGTATCTCTACGAGCAGTTCTTC.

The table lists this clonotype with a few counts. The genes are TRBV2 and TRBJ1-6; D is uncertain. The V end was cut by 8 bases, the J end by 9 bases, with 14 bases between. The germline CDR1 and CDR2 sequences are SNHLY and FYNNEI. The CDR3 totals 13 residues. The chain's CDR3 is CASSTAGISPLHF. CDR3 nucleotide sequence: TGTGCCAGCTCTACGGCGGGGATTTCACCCCTCCACTTT.

This clonotype was observed a few times. The chain links TRBV12-3 or TRBV12-4 to TRBJ2-2; D is unresolved. The germline V and J ends were trimmed by 5 bases and 0 bases, with 13 bases remaining between them. This CDR3 region has 16 residues. The CDR3 loop is CASSPVGGANTGELFF. The CDR3 DNA reads as TGTGCCAGCAGTCCTGTAGGCGGCGCGAACACCGGGGAGCTGTTTTTT.

This clonotype was detected once. The junction does not match germline at one end; this may be a read error. J is TRBJ2-2 and V is TRBV12-3 or TRBV12-4, with TRBD1 as a possible D gene (6 bases). The CDR3 has 15 amino acids. For the CDR3, the DNA is TGTGCCAGCAGCCTTACAGGGCTTAACACCAGGGAGCTGTTTTTT. It translates to CASSLTGLNTRELFF.

This clonotype was observed many times. The chain is built from TRBV9 and TRBJ2-7; D perhaps matches TRBD1 (6 bases). Trimming took 6 bases from V and 6 from J, leaving 19 bases between them. The CDR3 is 14 residues long. Germline CDR1 SGDLS, CDR2 YYNGEE. The CDR3 bases are TGTGCCAGCACCCTCAGAGTTGGGGGCAGCGAGCAGTACTTC. Protein product: CASTLRVGGSEQYF.

The chain couples TRBV5-1 to TRBJ2-1; the match to TRBD2 covers 7 bases. CDR3 length equals 15 residues. J lost 8 bases, V lost 0 bases, and 8 bases had no gene match. CDR1 and CDR2 (germline): SGHRS, YFSETQ. The CDR3 coding sequence is TGCGCCAGCAGCTTGGTGGGGACTAATATCGATGAGCAGTTCTTC. Protein sequence: CASSLVGTNIDEQFF.

This clonotype appeared many times. This chain links TRBV4-3 with TRBJ2-1; maybe TRBD1 (5 bases). The CDR3 consists of 14 residues. Trimming pared 0 bases from V and 9 bases from J, leaving 12 bases between. Germline lookup yields CDR1 LGHNA and CDR2 YSLEER. The CDR3 here is CASSQDWGVGEQFF. CDR3 nucleotide sequence: TGCGCCAGCAGCCAAGATTGGGGCGTCGGTGAGCAGTTCTTC.

The chain joins TRBV7-2 to TRBJ2-6; D is undetermined. From germline, CDR1 is SGHTA and CDR2 FQGNSA. V was clipped by 3 bases and J by 3 bases, with 12 bases between them. The CDR3 sequence is 16 residues long. Here the CDR3 reads CASSFKKGFGANVLTF. CDR3 nucleotides: TGTGCCAGCAGCTTTAAGAAGGGATTTGGGGCCAACGTCCTGACTTTC.

The sample holds many counts of this clonotype. The V call is TRBV28, the J call TRBJ2-7; D remains ambiguous. This CDR3 comprises 14 residues. V lost 3 bases and J 2 bases, leaving 11 bases between the germline ends. Germline assignment: CDR1 MDHEN and CDR2 SYDVKM. CDR3 region: CASSLGMSAYEQYF. The CDR3 nucleotides are TGTGCCAGCAGTTTGGGCATGAGTGCCTACGAGCAGTACTTC.

This clonotype occurred many times. The chain uses TRBV5-1 and TRBJ1-6, with TRBD1 identical over 7 bases. The V gene end was trimmed by 3 bases and the J gene end by 8 bases; junction bases not matched to a gene: 11. This CDR3 contains 16 residues. CDR1 is SGHRS and CDR2 is YFSETQ in the germline V gene. DNA for the CDR3: TGCGCCAGCAGCTGGGGGACAGTAGGAACTTATTCACCCCTCCACTTT. Translation: CASSWGTVGTYSPLHF.

Notes on this clonotype: This sequence may be a read error, since a much larger clone differs from it by one base. The chain couples TRBV12-3 or TRBV12-4 to TRBJ1-1; D not certain. The CDR3 loop spans 13 amino acids. V lost 11 bases, J lost 0 bases, and 13 bases lay in between. CDR3 nucleotides: TGTGCCTGCGCAGGTAGCATGAACACTGAAGCTTTCTTT. It encodes CACAGSMNTEAFF.

This clonotype came up once. It may be a read error: a sequence one base away is much more abundant. The V gene is TRBV5-5, the J gene TRBJ2-5, with D possibly TRBD1 on 7 matching bases. Trimming left V 4 bases short and J 11 bases short, with 24 bases between. The CDR3 runs to 15 residues. Germline V CDR1 and CDR2: SGHKS, YYEKEE (reference sequence). This CDR3 reads CASSLSQGGRNEQYF. The CDR3 bases are TGTGCCAGCAGCCTCTCTCAGGGGGGTAGGAATGAGCAGTACTTC.

A few counts support this clonotype. This may arise from a read error, as a much more abundant clone is one base away. The chain is built from TRBV4-3 and TRBJ2-4, with D perhaps TRBD1 or TRBD2 (6 bases each). The J call may be mistaken, given a closer DNA end match to TRBJ2-5. The length of the CDR3 is 15 residues. Germline loops: CDR1 LGHNA, CDR2 YSLEER. The CDR3 DNA sequence: TGCACCAGCAGCTTTCGGACGGGGGCGGGTGAGACCCAGTACTTC. Translation: CTSSFRTGAGETQYF.

As for this clonotype: This may be a read error, as it is one base from a much larger clone. This CDR3 reads CASSQDSSGGPRNDQFF. Written as DNA, the CDR3 is TGTGCCAGCAGCCAAGATTCTAGCGGGGGCCCTAGGAATGACCAGTTCTTC. The rearrangement links TRBV4-2 to TRBJ2-5; 10 positions agree with TRBD2. Judging by the DNA end, TRBJ2-1 fits better; the J call may be wrong. The germline V gene has CDR1 LGHNA and CDR2 YNFKEQ. The length of the CDR3 is 17 residues.

This CDR3 reads CASSEGFEQYF. CDR3 in DNA: TGCGCCAGCAGTGAGGGGTTCGAGCAGTACTTC. The gene calls are TRBV10-2 and TRBJ2-7; D gene unclear. The CDR3 runs 11 residues. V was pared by 2 bases and J by 6 bases, with 5 bases between. From germline, CDR1 is WSHSY and CDR2 SAAADI.

Ten or more counts support this clonotype. The chain joins TRBV9 to TRBJ2-6; TRBD2 aligns across 7 bases. The germline V gene has CDR1 SGDLS and CDR2 YYNGEE. V was clipped by 0 bases and J by 4 bases; unmatched bases: 10. The CDR3 is 18 amino acids. The DNA for the CDR3 is TGTGCCAGCAGCGTAGCCCCATCGGGGGGAATAGGGGCCAACGTCCTGACTTTC. This encodes CASSVAPSGGIGANVLTF.

This clonotype was counted ten times or more. V is TRBV6-2 or TRBV6-3 and J is TRBJ2-7; 9 positions agree with TRBD1. The CDR3 covers 14 residues. Germline CDR1 and CDR2: MNHEY and SVGEGT. Trimming at V came to 7 bases and at J to 1 base, leaving 5 bases not matched to a gene. CDR3 nucleotides: TGTGCCAGCACTACCGGGACAGGGTCCTACGAGCAGTACTTC. This sequence encodes CASTTGTGSYEQYF.

Many counts were recorded for this clonotype. This sequence joins TRBV29-1 and TRBJ1-1; 10 bases match TRBD1. After removal of 7 bases from V and 1 base from J, the junction contained 6 bases not matched to a gene. Germline loops: CDR1 SQVTM, CDR2 ANQGSEA. This CDR3 spans 14 amino acids. The chain's CDR3 is CSGRQGAGNTEAFF. The CDR3 DNA is TGCAGCGGACGACAGGGGGCGGGGAACACTGAAGCTTTCTTT.

A few counts support this clonotype. The chain has TRBV7-9 and TRBJ1-4; perhaps TRBD1 as D (5 bases). The V end was cut by 5 bases, the J end by 7 bases, with 17 bases between. Per the germline V gene, CDR1 is SEHNR and CDR2 is FQNEAQ (reference sequence). This CDR3 contains 15 residues. The CDR3 nucleotides read TGTGCCAGCAGCCACCTCAGGGTACAAGTTGAAAAACTGTTTTTT. Translation gives CASSHLRVQVEKLFF.

This clonotype was observed a single time. This sequence may be a read error, since a much larger clone differs from it by one base. The rearrangement joins TRBV20-1 to TRBJ2-5; the match to TRBD1 covers 7 bases. The V gene end was trimmed by 0 bases and the J gene end by 11 bases; junction bases not matched to a gene: 15. The germline V gene encodes CDR1 DFQATT and CDR2 SNEGSKA (reference sequence). The CDR3 runs to 15 residues. The CDR3 protein is CSAREPGQKRNEQYF. CDR3 sequence (DNA): TGCAGTGCTAGAGAGCCGGGACAGAAGAGAAATGAGCAGTACTTC.